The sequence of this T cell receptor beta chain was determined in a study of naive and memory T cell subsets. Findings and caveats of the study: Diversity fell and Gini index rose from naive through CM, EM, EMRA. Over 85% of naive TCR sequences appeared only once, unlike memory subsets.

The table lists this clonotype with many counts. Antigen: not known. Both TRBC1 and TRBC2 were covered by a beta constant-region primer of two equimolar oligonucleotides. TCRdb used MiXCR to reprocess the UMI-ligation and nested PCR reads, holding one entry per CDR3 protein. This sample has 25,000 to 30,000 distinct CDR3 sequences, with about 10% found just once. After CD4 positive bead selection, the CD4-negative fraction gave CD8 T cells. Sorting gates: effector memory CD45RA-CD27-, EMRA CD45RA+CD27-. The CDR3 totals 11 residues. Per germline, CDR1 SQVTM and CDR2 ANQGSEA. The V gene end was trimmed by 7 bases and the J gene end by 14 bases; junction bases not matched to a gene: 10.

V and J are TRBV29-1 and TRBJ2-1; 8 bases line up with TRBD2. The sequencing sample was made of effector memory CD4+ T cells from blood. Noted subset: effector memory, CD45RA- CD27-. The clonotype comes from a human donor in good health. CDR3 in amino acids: CSATYYGREFF. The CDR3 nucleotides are TGCAGCGCCACCTACTACGGGAGGGAGTTCTTC.